Below, one TCR beta chain is given with its context. This receptor's antigen is unknown. The sample holds no much larger clone one base away, and base qualities are not on file. From a lookup of the germline V gene (reference sequence), CDR1 and CDR2 are DFQATT and SNEGSKA. Trimming at the junction amounts to 7 bases on V and 2 bases on J, and the germline ends lie 18 bases apart. Taken from cysteine to phenylalanine, the CDR3 has 15 residues. Only the CDR3 region is kept as DNA, spanning 45 bases read in frame from base 1. This sample is part of a study of T-cell memory formation after mild COVID-19 (dated by TCRdb to the early 2020s). About the investigation overall: TCR sequence clusters from the two donors were found to be largely donor specific. The cohort comprised two young, previously healthy adult volunteers, one female and one male. In a couple of donors, T-cell clones that expanded and contracted after mild COVID-19 were followed by sequencing TCRalpha and TCRbeta repertoires longitudinally.

Instrument on record: Illumina NovaSeq 6000. TCRalpha and TCRbeta cDNA libraries were built by 5'RACE with constant-segment primers, adding sample barcodes and unique molecular identifiers. Trizol reagent was used to extract RNA from every sample. Libraries were amplified in two PCR steps, with a second sample barcode and Illumina TruSeq adapters added in the second step. Libraries were sequenced on an Illumina NovaSeq with 2 x 150 bp paired-end reads. For the original study's pipeline: Reads were demultiplexed and collapsed into UMI-guided consensus sequences with migec v1.2.7. Using mixcr v2.1.11, UMI consensuses were aligned to TRA and TRB V and J templates and then assembled into clonotypes. A clonotype was counted as expanded or contracted only when both edgeR and NoisET called the clonotype significant, with the noise models trained on biological replicates. edgeR calls used a false discovery rate-adjusted p below 0.01 and a log2 fold-change threshold of 1. PCA with hierarchical clustering of max-normalized trajectories of the 1000 most abundant clonotypes was used as exploratory dynamics analysis. Separately sequenced CD4+ and CD8+ repertoires were used to assign a CD4 or CD8 phenotype to each responding clone. Clones were called with MiXCR by TCRdb after fastp trimmed the public reads at Q25, and only in-frame beta chains were retained. CDR3 protein sequences are deduplicated, and each keeps its most common genes and DNA. The V and J calls were not made by the authors but by TCRdb's processing. The sample table lists under 250,000 distinct CDR3 sequences, roughly 30% of them with a count of one. The top ten hold over 9.5% of the sample.

PBMCs were isolated by Ficoll-Paque density gradient centrifugation. What the work shows at the level of the full study, not this receptor alone: Clones contracting from day 15 to 85 had balanced CD4/CD8 phenotypes, while a second wave expanding from day 15 to 37 was biased towards CD4+. Contracting CD4+ clones turned up mainly in the CM and EM memory subsets, whereas EMRA was where CD8+ clones were enriched. Only a couple of mild cases were covered by the study, and larger cohorts that include severe cases with pre-infection samples were considered necessary. Whether the second-wave clones peaking on day 37 were SARS-CoV-2 specific was not confirmed. Some responding clones were found in pre-infection memory, which suggests that pre-existing cross-reactive memory T cells took part in the SARS-CoV-2 response.

This sequence was found in an adult woman who had mild COVID-19 (a few samples of this study predate the infection). The sample titles of this study are shuffled in the database, so cell type and time point are left out; the donor was told from shared clones. Specimen: PBMCs or a T cell subset sorted from them (not recorded which). The chain links TRBV20-1 with TRBJ2-1; TRBD2 is possibly the D segment (5 matching bases). This receptor carries the CDR3 CSVTQAVWAYNEQFF. The nucleotides read TGCAGTGTAACGCAAGCGGTCTGGGCCTACAATGAGCAGTTCTTC.